A selection of T cell receptor beta chains follows, all from one sample in a study of blood T cell repertoires in COVID-19. TCRdb's copy holds only in-frame clones and misses some; the assay was immunoSEQ multiplex PCR. The repertoire has more than 300,000 clones, around nine tenths of them found once; the top ten carry about 1.2%. The sequencing input was PBMCs or T cells enriched from blood (not recorded which). Receptors originate from a woman between 18 and 29 years old who had recovered from COVID-19. Both conserved end residues are part of each CDR3. The D gene is left open where the match is weak. Some rows mark clone size as missing; the rest say once, few, many or name a class of expanded clone.

TRBV14	TRBJ1-2	15	.	.	TGTGCCAGCAGCCAAGATCGGAGGGGTAACTATGGCTACACCTTC	CASSQDRRGNYGYTF
TRBV3-1/TRBV3-2	TRBJ1-5	13	.	.	TGTGCCAGCAGCCAAGAAGGGAGGGGGCCCCAGCATTTT	CASSQEGRGPQHF
TRBV18	TRBJ1-4	14	.	.	TGTGCCAGCTCACCGGGGCAGGGTTCCGAAAAACTGTTTTTT	CASSPGQGSEKLFF
TRBV2	TRBJ2-2	16	.	TRBD2	TGTGCCAGCAGTGTAAAGCGGGGGGGCCACACCGGGGAGCTGTTTTTT	CASSVKRGGHTGELFF
TRBV7-2	TRBJ2-5	15	.	TRBD2	TGTGCCAGCAGCACCAGCGGGGCTACCCAAGAGACCCAGTACTTC	CASSTSGATQETQYF
TRBV3-1/TRBV3-2	TRBJ2-3	15	.	.	TGTGCCAGCAGCCAGTCAGGGGTTTTTACAGATACGCAGTATTTT	CASSQSGVFTDTQYF
TRBV27	TRBJ2-1	16	few	.	TGTGCCAGCACACGAGGCGGGACGAGCTCCTACAATGAGCAGTTCTTC	CASTRGGTSSYNEQFF
TRBV2	TRBJ2-3	13	.	TRBD1	TGTGCCAACCTCCAGGGGGTCGTAGATACGCAGTATTTT	CANLQGVVDTQYF
TRBV27	TRBJ1-1	16	.	.	TGTGCCAGCAGTTTATCTCCCATGGGGGGAGACACTGAAGCTTTCTTT	CASSLSPMGGDTEAFF
TRBV11-2	TRBJ2-7	15	.	.	TGTGCCAGCAGCTTAGGGCCTAGCTCGGGAGACGAGCAGTACTTC	CASSLGPSSGDEQYF
TRBV19	TRBJ1-5	13	.	.	TGTGCCAGTAGTATAACGGCGGTTCAGCCCCAGCATTTT	CASSITAVQPQHF
TRBV5-4	TRBJ1-1	18	few	.	TGTGCCAGCAGCTCCCGAGCCGGGGGGGCGATAGGGGACACTGAAGCTTTCTTT	CASSSRAGGAIGDTEAFF
TRBV3-1/TRBV3-2	TRBJ1-5	15	.	.	TGTGCCAGCAGCCAAGATGGGGACACCGGTCAGCCCCAGCATTTT	CASSQDGDTGQPQHF
TRBV6-5	TRBJ1-1	15	.	.	TGTGCCAGCAGTTACTCGGGGGGTAGTGACACTGAAGCTTTCTTT	CASSYSGGSDTEAFF
TRBV11-2	TRBJ2-5	14	.	TRBD2	TGTGCCAGCAGCCAATCCCCGGGAGGAGAGACCCAGTACTTC	CASSQSPGGETQYF
TRBV25-1	TRBJ1-4	14	.	TRBD1	TGTGCCAGCTCAACGGGACAGGGGAATGAAAAACTGTTTTTT	CASSTGQGNEKLFF
TRBV18	TRBJ1-3	17	.	TRBD1	TGTGCCAGCTCACCGCTAACGGGACAGACCTCTGGAAACACCATATATTTT	CASSPLTGQTSGNTIYF
TRBV19	TRBJ2-7	13	.	TRBD1	TGTGCCAGTGGACAGGGGGCTTCCTACGAGCAGTACTTC	CASGQGASYEQYF
TRBV7-6	TRBJ1-1	14	.	.	TGTGCCAGCAGCTCCCAGGGATTTAGCACTGAAGCTTTCTTT	CASSSQGFSTEAFF
TRBV9	TRBJ1-3	15	.	TRBD1	TGTGCCAGCAGCCCGGGACAGGGGGCTGGAAACACCATATATTTT	CASSPGQGAGNTIYF
TRBV4-3	TRBJ2-7	14	few	TRBD1	TGCGCCAGCAGCCCCGGACAGGGTCGCTACGAGCAGTACTTC	CASSPGQGRYEQYF
TRBV7-3	TRBJ2-1	16	.	TRBD1	TGTGCCAGCAGCGCCCTCCGGGGACAGGGGCCCAATGAGCAGTTCTTC	CASSALRGQGPNEQFF
TRBV27	TRBJ1-2	14	.	.	TGTGCCAGCAGTTTATACCCGGGGGGAGATGGCTACACCTTC	CASSLYPGGDGYTF
TRBV5-1	TRBJ2-7	15	.	TRBD1	TGCGCCAGCAGCTCTGGACAGGGGGAACCCTACGAGCAGTACTTC	CASSSGQGEPYEQYF
TRBV4-3	TRBJ1-3	16	once	.	TGCGCCAGCAGCCTTTCGCCGGGAGGGTGGGGAAACACCATATATTTT	CASSLSPGGWGNTIYF
TRBV19	TRBJ2-3	18	.	TRBD1	TGTGCCAGTAGTCCAAGGAAGACAGGGGGCGCGGGCACAGATACGCAGTATTTT	CASSPRKTGGAGTDTQYF
TRBV5-1	TRBJ2-3	15	.	.	TGCGCCAGCAGCTCGGCAGACAGCATCACAGATACGCAGTATTTT	CASSSADSITDTQYF
TRBV7-6	TRBJ1-4	14	.	TRBD1	TGTGCCAGCAGGAAACAGGGGTCGCATGAAAAACTGTTTTTT	CASRKQGSHEKLFF
TRBV2	TRBJ1-5	14	.	TRBD1	TGTGCCAGCAGTGACCGGGACAGGCACCAGCCCCAGCATTTT	CASSDRDRHQPQHF
TRBV5-5	TRBJ1-3	14	.	.	TGTGCCAGCAGCATACAGGGATCTGGAAACACCATATATTTT	CASSIQGSGNTIYF
TRBV6-1	TRBJ2-2	13	once	TRBD1	TGTGCCAGCAGTGAGACAGGGACCGGGGAGCTGTTTTTT	CASSETGTGELFF
TRBV20-1	TRBJ1-1	11	.	TRBD1	TGCAGTGCTTTACAGGGGACTGAAGCTTTCTTT	CSALQGTEAFF
TRBV7-2	TRBJ2-7	15	.	TRBD2	TGTGCCAGCAGCTTCGTGACTAGCGGAGCTAACGAGCAGTACTTC	CASSFVTSGANEQYF
TRBV5-1	TRBJ1-3	17	.	TRBD1	TGCGCCAGCAGCTTGGGGGACAGGGACAGCTCTGGAAACACCATATATTTT	CASSLGDRDSSGNTIYF
TRBV28	TRBJ1-6	17	.	.	TGTGCCAGCAGTCCCGCGGAAGGGAGCTCCTATAATTCACCCCTCCACTTT	CASSPAEGSSYNSPLHF
TRBV5-4	TRBJ1-2	17	.	.	TGTGCCAGCAGCTTGTTATGGGGCAGGGATGGATGGTATGGCTACACCTTC	CASSLLWGRDGWYGYTF
TRBV7-3	TRBJ2-6	14	once	.	TGTGCCAGCAGCGGGAGCTCTGGGGCCAACGTCCTGACTTTC	CASSGSSGANVLTF
TRBV5-1	TRBJ1-2	14	.	TRBD1	TGCGCCAGCAGCCAGACAGGGGGAAACTATGGCTACACCTTC	CASSQTGGNYGYTF
TRBV19	TRBJ1-1	14	.	.	TGTGCCAGTAGTATTCTAATAGGGGCCACTGAAGCTTTCTTT	CASSILIGATEAFF
TRBV7-3	TRBJ1-6	12	.	.	TGTGCCAGCAGCTCTTTCAATTCACCCCTCCACTTT	CASSSFNSPLHF
TRBV12-5	TRBJ1-5	14	.	.	TGTGCTAGTGGTTTAACAGGTGGCAATCAGCCCCAGCATTTT	CASGLTGGNQPQHF
TRBV15	TRBJ2-7	13	once	.	TGTGCCACCAGCAGAGATAGACACTACGAGCAGTACTTC	CATSRDRHYEQYF
TRBV29-1	TRBJ1-2	15	.	TRBD1	TGCAGCGTTGGAGGGACAGGGCGAACTAACTATGGCTACACCTTC	CSVGGTGRTNYGYTF
TRBV9	TRBJ1-2	15	.	TRBD1	TGTGCCAGCAGCGTAGTCCCAGGGGGCAACTATGGCTACACCTTC	CASSVVPGGNYGYTF
TRBV20-1	TRBJ1-1	11	.	.	TGCAGTGCTAGACGGACAAGTGAAGCTTTCTTT	CSARRTSEAFF
TRBV6-1	TRBJ1-4	14	.	TRBD1	TGTGCCAGCAGTGACGGGACAGCCCATGAAAAACTGTTTTTT	CASSDGTAHEKLFF
TRBV18	TRBJ2-7	14	.	.	TGTGCCAGCTCACCAGTCCTGACAACCTACGAGCAGTACTTC	CASSPVLTTYEQYF
TRBV6-2/TRBV6-3	TRBJ2-7	13	.	.	TGTGCCAGCAGTTCGGAGCGGCTTTACGAGCAGTACTTC	CASSSERLYEQYF
TRBV7-6	TRBJ1-5	14	few	.	TGTGCCAGCAGCTTCACAGCTAGCAATCAGCCCCAGCATTTT	CASSFTASNQPQHF
TRBV7-9	TRBJ2-2	17	.	TRBD2	TGTGCCAGCAGCTTACGTCCTAGCGGGGGTAGAGAGGGGGAGCTGTTTTTT	CASSLRPSGGREGELFF
TRBV9	TRBJ2-2	16	.	.	TGTGCCAGCAGCGTAGATCAGGGATCGAGCACCAGGGAGCTGTTTTTT	CASSVDQGSSTRELFF
TRBV5-5	TRBJ1-1	17	.	.	TGTGCCAGCAGCTTGACGGGGGGAGGGAGAAAGAACACTGAAGCTTTCTTT	CASSLTGGGRKNTEAFF